This T cell receptor beta chain was obtained from a study of T cell changes during pregnancy in multiple sclerosis. Trimming pared 4 bases from V and 5 bases from J, leaving 8 bases between. The CDR3 covers 12 residues. Germline V gene data show CDR1 as WNHNN and CDR2 as SYGVQD (reference sequence). TCRdb's copy holds only in-frame clones and misses some; the assay was immunoSEQ multiplex PCR. Here the sample spans about 38,000 clones, 80% to 95% being singletons. This sequence was found in a female donor with multiple sclerosis, enrolled in a pregnancy study. Here the sequenced sample was CD8+ T cells from peripheral blood mononuclear cells, taken in the third trimester of pregnancy. The J gene is TRBJ1-2, the V gene TRBV10-1; no firm D call. CDR3 region: CASSVTGYGYTF. Here the CDR3 DNA reads TGCGCCAGCAGTGTGACCGGGTATGGCTACACCTTC.